This T cell receptor (beta chain) appears in the sequencing data of a study of PD-1 blockade in classical Hodgkin lymphoma. General observations from the study: Causes of the repertoire differences remain undefined, possibly disease activity or prior therapy. Relapsed/refractory patients reportedly had the lowest baseline TCR diversity, below newly diagnosed patients, who were below healthy donors.

The data were produced by immunoSEQ multiplex PCR, yet TCRdb's version contains in-frame clones alone and is incomplete. Of around 3,000 clones in the sample, 80% to 85% were seen once. Remarks on this clone: The antigen is unknown.

The CDR3 spans 12 residues. Time point reported: newly diagnosed, previously untreated cHL patient sample. Thawed PBMCs were the source of CD4+ T cells, purified by magnetic negative selection. The study compared against PBMCs from newly diagnosed, untreated classical Hodgkin lymphoma. The TCR sequence derives from a human donor with classical Hodgkin lymphoma. The chain couples TRBV21-1 to TRBJ1-2. TRBV21-1 is a pseudogene segment. Material: CD4+ T cells from blood. In DNA form, the CDR3 reads TGTGCCAGCAGCTCCCGGACTGCGTTCGACACCTTC. It yields the protein CASSSRTAFDTF.